The sequence of this TCR beta chain was determined in a study of blood T cell repertoires in COVID-19. Study overall: Collection of acute and convalescent COVID-19 samples took place in the United States, Italy and Spain. The cDNA or gDNA used as material had been derived from T cells, B-cell-depleted T cells, or PBMCs.

Original handling: Amplification of reference gene primers provided the estimated nucleated cell counts. Generated by immunoSEQ multiplex PCR, the TCRdb table keeps only in-frame clones and is missing some. The V and J calls and clone size come from that table; D and trimming were worked out from the DNA. Of some 250,000 clones detected, approximately 90% appear once; the ten largest clones hold 15% to 18%. Cohorts were assigned according to the clinical history that participants reported. J was trimmed by 7 bases and V by 1 base; bases with no gene match: 6. The CDR3 totals 15 residues. Germline CDR1 and CDR2: SGDLS and YYNGEE.

The rearrangement uses TRBV9 and TRBJ2-1; 9 nucleotides align to TRBD2. Input material: PBMCs or T cells enriched from blood (not recorded which). The receptor's source is a man younger than 30 who had recovered from COVID-19. The CDR3 protein is CASSVRAGGGNEQFF. The CDR3 DNA is TGTGCCAGCAGCGTAAGAGCGGGAGGTGGGAATGAGCAGTTCTTC.